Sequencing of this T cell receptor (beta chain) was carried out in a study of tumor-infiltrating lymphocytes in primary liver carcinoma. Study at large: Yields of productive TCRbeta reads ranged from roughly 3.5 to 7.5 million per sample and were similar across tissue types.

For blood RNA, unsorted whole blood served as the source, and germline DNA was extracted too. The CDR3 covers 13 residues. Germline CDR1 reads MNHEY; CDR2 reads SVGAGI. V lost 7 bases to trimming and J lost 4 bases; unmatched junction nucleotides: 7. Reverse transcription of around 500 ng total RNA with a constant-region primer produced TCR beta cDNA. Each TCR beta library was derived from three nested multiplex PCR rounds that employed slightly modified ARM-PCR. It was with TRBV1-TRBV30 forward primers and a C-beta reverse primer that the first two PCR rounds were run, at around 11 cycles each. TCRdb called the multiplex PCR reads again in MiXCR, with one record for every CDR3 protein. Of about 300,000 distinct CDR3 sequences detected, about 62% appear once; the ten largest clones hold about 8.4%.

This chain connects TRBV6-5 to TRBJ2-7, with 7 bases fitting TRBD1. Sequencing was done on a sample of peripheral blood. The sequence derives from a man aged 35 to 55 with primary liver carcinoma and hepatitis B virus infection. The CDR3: CASNSSDRYEQYF. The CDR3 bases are TGTGCCAGCAATTCCTCGGACAGGTACGAGCAGTACTTC.